Shown below are 30 T cell receptor beta chains from a single sample sequenced in a study of patients and donors after allogeneic stem cell transplantation. TCRdb re-derived calls from the RT-PCR reads in MiXCR, one entry per CDR3 protein. The repertoire has approximately 170,000 distinct CDR3 sequences, 24% of them found once; the top ten carry 20% to 30%. The sequenced sample consisted of blood, either unsorted or a sorted T cell fraction (not recorded which). Receptors were obtained from a human donor who was either an allogeneic HSCT recipient or a stem cell or donor lymphocyte infusion donor (not recorded which). It is not recorded whose cells these are; they may come from a transplant donor.

The chain employs TRBV7-9 and TRBJ2-5; no definite D call. The V gene's germline CDR1 is SEHNR and CDR2 FQNEAQ (reference sequence). Trimming cost V 6 bases and J 2 bases, with 16 bases left between them. The CDR3 contains 15 residues. The CDR3 sequence is CASSPPILLQETQYF. CDR3 DNA sequence: TGTGCCAGCAGTCCACCCATATTATTACAAGAGACCCAGTACTTC.

This clonotype was detected only a few times. This chain uses TRBV5-1 with TRBJ2-3; D is perhaps TRBD1 (6 bases). Trimming cost V 3 bases and J 2 bases, with 13 bases left between them. CDR1 and CDR2 (germline): SGHRS, YFSETQ. The CDR3 is 15 residues long. In DNA form, the CDR3 reads TGCGCCAGCAGCTCCGAGGACAGCCACACAGATACGCAGTATTTT. Translation: CASSSEDSHTDTQYF.

DNA for the CDR3: TGTGCCAGCAGCTTAGTCGGTTGGGGGGCCGGCGGGGAGCTGTTTTTT. Its translation is CASSLVGWGAGGELFF. The gene calls are TRBV7-2 and TRBJ2-2; D may correspond to TRBD1 or TRBD2 (6 bases each). With 1 base removed from V and 7 bases from J, the gap between germline ends came to 16 bases. This CDR3 comprises 16 residues. Germline V CDR1 and CDR2: SGHTA, FQGNSA.

This rearrangement joins TRBV6-5 to TRBJ2-1, with 7 bases identical to TRBD2. The CDR3 is 17 residues long. Germline values: CDR1 MNHEY, CDR2 SVGAGI. V shed 4 bases and J 0 bases; nucleotides not matched to a gene: 9. CDR3 region: CASSFMVTGGSYNEQFF. DNA for the CDR3: TGTGCCAGCAGTTTCATGGTTACGGGAGGCTCCTACAATGAGCAGTTCTTC.

A few counts support this clonotype. The rearrangement uses TRBV4-1 and TRBJ1-1; D remains ambiguous. Germline CDR1 and CDR2: MGHRA and YSYEKL. V was trimmed by 4 bases and J by 5 bases, leaving 14 bases between them. The length of the CDR3 is 14 residues. CDR3 bases: TGCGCCAGCAGCCTTAGGGAGAGAGGAACTGAAGCTTTCTTT. This encodes CASSLRERGTEAFF.

Only a few counts were recorded for this clonotype. The chain combines TRBV20-1 with TRBJ1-2; D possibly corresponds to TRBD1 (6 bases). Germline V gives CDR1 DFQATT, CDR2 SNEGSKA (reference sequence). This CDR3 is 11 amino acids long. V shed 5 bases and J shed 5 bases, with 9 bases lying between them. The CDR3: CSASTGYGYTF. The CDR3 DNA sequence: TGCAGTGCTTCAACAGGGTATGGCTACACCTTC.

There are a few counts of this clonotype. The rearrangement joins TRBV5-5 to TRBJ1-3; a possible D gene is TRBD1 (5 bases). The V gene lost 4 bases and the J gene lost 0 bases, with 8 bases spanning the gap. The CDR3 spans 14 residues. The germline V gene has CDR1 SGHKS and CDR2 YYEKEE (reference sequence). This CDR3 is CASSPGTSGNTIYF. Here the CDR3 DNA reads TGTGCCAGCAGCCCAGGGACCTCTGGAAACACCATATATTTT.

This clonotype was observed a few times. A much larger clone lies a single base off, so this may be a read error. This chain uses TRBV7-2 with TRBJ1-1; 7 bases are a match to TRBD1. The CDR3 is 14 residues long. Germline V CDR1 and CDR2: SGHTA, FQGNSA. V lost 3 bases to trimming and J lost 1 base; unmatched junction nucleotides: 2. The DNA of the CDR3 is TGTGCCAGCAGCTTGCGACAGGGGAACACTGAAGCTTTCTTT. This codes for CASSLRQGNTEAFF.

This sequence joins TRBV3-1 and TRBJ2-1, with 7 bases identical to TRBD1. The CDR3 sequence is 17 residues long. Germline CDR1 and CDR2: LGHDT and YNNKEL (reference sequence). Trimming cost V 0 bases and J 4 bases; bases outside gene matches: 9. The CDR3 DNA reads as TGTGCCAGCAGCCAAGATCGAGAGGGGGCTTGGTACAATGAGCAGTTCTTC. As protein: CASSQDREGAWYNEQFF.

This clonotype was picked up a small number of times. The rearrangement links TRBV18 to TRBJ1-2, with D possibly being TRBD1 (5 bases). CDR3 length: 14 residues. CDR1 is KGHSH, CDR2 LQKENI, per germline. V lost 2 bases to trimming and J lost 8 bases, with 15 bases between them. CDR3 nucleotide sequence: TGTGCCAGCTCACCATTCGGGGCTGTCTACGGCTACACCTTC. Translated, it gives CASSPFGAVYGYTF.

The chain uses TRBV5-1 and TRBJ2-7; the match to TRBD1 covers 8 bases. Germline V CDR1 and CDR2: SGHRS, YFSETQ. The V segment lost 4 bases and the J segment 5 bases; nucleotides outside the gene matches: 11. This CDR3 region has 15 residues. DNA of the CDR3: TGCGCCAGCAGCAGCGGACAGGGCCTCCCCAACGAGCAGTACTTC. Protein: CASSSGQGLPNEQYF.

The chain combines TRBV20-1 with TRBJ2-1, with 7 positions matching TRBD2. V lost 2 bases to trimming and J lost 0 bases; unmatched junction nucleotides: 7. The V gene's germline CDR1 is DFQATT and CDR2 SNEGSKA (reference sequence). The CDR3 runs to 16 residues. This chain's CDR3 is CSARSPAGSSYNEQFF. As DNA, the CDR3 is TGCAGTGCTAGATCTCCAGCGGGAAGCTCCTACAATGAGCAGTTCTTC.

Written as DNA, the CDR3 is TGTGCCAGCAGCCTTCACCTCCCGGGGCTCAATTCACCCCTCCACTTT. This gives the protein CASSLHLPGLNSPLHF. The rearrangement links TRBV11-1 to TRBJ1-6; D is perhaps TRBD1 (5 bases). Germline CDR1 is SGHAT and CDR2 is FQDESV (reference sequence). The CDR3 covers 16 residues. V lost 5 bases and J lost 7, with 18 bases in between.

The chain uses TRBV7-6 and TRBJ1-4; tentative D call: TRBD1 (6 bases). V lost 5 bases to trimming and J lost 7 bases, with 14 bases between them. The V gene's germline CDR1 is SGHVS and CDR2 FNYEAQ. This CDR3 is built from 14 residues. The DNA for the CDR3 is TGTGCCAGCAGCAGGACAGCGGGTGGTGAAAAACTGTTTTTT. It codes for CASSRTAGGEKLFF.

This clonotype has a count of ten or more. The chain recombines TRBV5-1 with TRBJ1-5, with D maybe TRBD1 (5 bases). Germline V CDR1 and CDR2: SGHRS, YFSETQ. Trimming cost V 2 bases and J 6 bases, with 12 bases left between them. CDR3 size: 14 residues. The CDR3 loop reads CASSFEGAGQPQHF. For the CDR3, the DNA is TGCGCCAGCAGCTTTGAAGGGGCTGGTCAGCCCCAGCATTTT.

The chain joins TRBV5-1 to TRBJ2-2; 7 positions match TRBD2. Germline assignment: CDR1 SGHRS and CDR2 YFSETQ. The CDR3 extends over 14 amino acids. The J segment lost 1 base and the V segment lost 7 bases, leaving 4 bases of the junction unmatched. CDR3 loop: CASGASGNTGELFF. CDR3 DNA: TGCGCCAGCGGGGCTAGCGGGAACACCGGGGAGCTGTTTTTT.

This clonotype was counted a few times. The gene calls are TRBV6-1 and TRBJ2-7; TRBD2 agrees at 7 bases. CDR3 size: 14 residues. Germline-derived CDR1 and CDR2 are MNHNS and SASEGT. V was clipped by 0 bases and J by 1 base; unmatched bases: 0. CDR3 region: CASSEAGGSYEQYF. In DNA, the CDR3 is TGTGCCAGCAGTGAAGCGGGGGGGTCCTACGAGCAGTACTTC.

The chain links TRBV5-1 to TRBJ2-1, with TRBD2 matching 10 bases. Germline lookup yields CDR1 SGHRS and CDR2 YFSETQ. V lost 4 bases to trimming and J lost 5 bases; unmatched junction nucleotides: 12. CDR3 length: 17 residues. CDR3 coding DNA: TGCGCCAGCAGCCTACCTCTAACCGGGACTAGCGACAATGAGCAGTTCTTC. It specifies CASSLPLTGTSDNEQFF.

In DNA, the CDR3 is TGTGCCAGCAGCCCCCCGGGGCGGGAGAAATGGTTCTTC. Protein product: CASSPPGREKWFF. V and J are TRBV7-2 and TRBJ2-1; TRBD2 aligns across 7 bases. The V and J ends lost 5 bases and 15 bases, in that order; junction bases with no gene match: 13. The germline V gene encodes CDR1 SGHTA and CDR2 FQGNSA. This CDR3 comprises 13 residues.

Notes on this clonotype: The DNA is omitted, as the CDR3 cannot be located on it reliably, and the CDR3 follows TCRdb's listing. The V and J genes are TRBV18 and TRBJ1-2. The CDR3 is 20 residues long, ends included. The germline gives CDR1 KGHSH, CDR2 LQKENI. CDR3: CASSPSESYGYTFGSNGFTF.

This clonotype was counted only a few times. The rearrangement uses TRBV6-2 or TRBV6-3 and TRBJ1-5, with a tentative D call TRBD1 (5 bases). There are 13 residues in the CDR3. CDR1 and CDR2 from the germline V gene are MNHEY and SVGEGT. V shed 3 bases and J shed 5 bases, with 8 bases lying between them. The CDR3 coding sequence is TGTGCCAGCAGTTATCGGGGGGATCAGCCCCAGCATTTT. Translating gives CASSYRGDQPQHF.

This sequence joins TRBV18 and TRBJ1-6; D gene uncertain. Looked up from germline, CDR1 is KGHSH and CDR2 is LQKENI. V was cut by 3 bases and J by 7 bases, with 7 bases left in between. CDR3 length: 13 amino acids. The CDR3 protein is CASSPSNNSPLHF. As DNA, the CDR3 is TGTGCCAGCTCACCCTCGAACAATTCACCCCTCCACTTT.

V gene TRBV6-1 combines with J gene TRBJ1-1, with TRBD1 as a possible D gene (5 bases). The V gene lost 10 bases and the J gene lost 1 base, with 28 bases spanning the gap. The CDR3 spans 18 residues. Looked up from germline, CDR1 is MNHNS and CDR2 is SASEGT. The CDR3 protein is CATLTRRADQGSNTEAFF. The CDR3 region has the DNA TGTGCCACCCTCACTCGCAGGGCTGATCAAGGGTCGAACACTGAAGCTTTCTTT.

This clonotype was detected ten times or more. The rearrangement joins TRBV27 to TRBJ1-6; TRBD1 is a possible D gene (6 bases). V was pared by 3 bases and J by 5 bases, with 11 bases between. The CDR3 covers 15 residues. Per germline, CDR1 MNHEY and CDR2 SMNVEV (reference sequence). In nucleotides, the CDR3 is TGTGCCAGCAGTTTGGTCTGGGACAATAATTCACCCCTCCACTTT. This encodes CASSLVWDNNSPLHF.

This clonotype was seen at least ten times. The J gene is TRBJ1-1, the V gene TRBV7-6; no reliable D call. The ends were cut back, 3 bases at V and 2 bases at J, with 7 bases in the middle. Looked up from germline, CDR1 is SGHVS and CDR2 is FNYEAQ. This CDR3 has 13 amino acids. CDR3 sequence: CASSLGKNTEAFF. The CDR3 DNA is TGTGCCAGCAGCTTGGGCAAAAACACTGAAGCTTTCTTT. Looking up the rest from reference TRBV7-6 and TRBJ1-1 gives the full variable domain: GAGVSQSPRYKVTKRGQDVALRCDPISGHVSLYWYRQALGQGPEFLTYFNYEAQQDKSGLPNDRFSAERPEGSISTLTIQRTEQRDSAMYRCASSLGKNTEAFFGQGTRLTVV.

The rearrangement links TRBV12-3 or TRBV12-4 to TRBJ1-5; D uncertain. V was clipped by 5 bases and J by 6 bases, with 17 bases between them. The CDR3 consists of 15 residues. The CDR3 sequence is CASSPQPYWTQPQHF. The CDR3 DNA reads TGTGCCAGCAGTCCACAACCCTACTGGACTCAGCCCCAGCATTTT.

The gene calls are TRBV12-3 or TRBV12-4 and TRBJ2-2; D gene ambiguous. Trimming took off 5 bases at V and 1 base at J, with 8 bases between the two ends. The CDR3 consists of 14 residues. In DNA, the CDR3 is TGTGCCAGCAGTCCACGACAGAACACCGGGGAGCTGTTTTTT. This translates into CASSPRQNTGELFF.

The CDR3 region has the DNA TGCGCCAGCAGCTTGGGGGACACCTCCACAGATACGCAGTATTTT. Translated: CASSLGDTSTDTQYF. The genes are TRBV5-1 and TRBJ2-3; tentatively, D is TRBD1 (6 bases). Germline V gene sequence: CDR1 SGHRS, CDR2 YFSETQ. With 0 bases removed from V and 2 bases from J, the gap between germline ends came to 10 bases. The CDR3 is made up of 15 amino acids. The variable domain in full, completed from reference TRBV5-1 and TRBJ2-3, reads KAGVTQTPRYLIKTRGQQVTLSCSPISGHRSVSWYQQTPGQGLQFLFEYFSETQRNKGNFPGRFSGRQFSNSRSEMNVSTLELGDSALYLCASSLGDTSTDTQYFGPGTRLTVL.

The V gene is TRBV4-1, the J gene TRBJ2-7; no reliable D call. Trimming removed 1 base at V and 0 bases at J, with 10 bases between. The CDR3 is made up of 15 amino acids. Per germline, CDR1 MGHRA and CDR2 YSYEKL. The CDR3 DNA reads as TGCGCCAGCAGCCAAGTTATACAGTTCTCCTACGAGCAGTACTTC. It specifies CASSQVIQFSYEQYF.

The chain couples TRBV12-3 or TRBV12-4 to TRBJ2-3; possibly TRBD1 for D (5 bases). V was clipped by 6 bases and J by 6 bases, with 16 bases between them. The CDR3 spans 14 residues. The CDR3 DNA is TGTGCCAGCAGCCCAGGGTGGGTTGGGGATACGCAGTATTTT. This encodes CASSPGWVGDTQYF.